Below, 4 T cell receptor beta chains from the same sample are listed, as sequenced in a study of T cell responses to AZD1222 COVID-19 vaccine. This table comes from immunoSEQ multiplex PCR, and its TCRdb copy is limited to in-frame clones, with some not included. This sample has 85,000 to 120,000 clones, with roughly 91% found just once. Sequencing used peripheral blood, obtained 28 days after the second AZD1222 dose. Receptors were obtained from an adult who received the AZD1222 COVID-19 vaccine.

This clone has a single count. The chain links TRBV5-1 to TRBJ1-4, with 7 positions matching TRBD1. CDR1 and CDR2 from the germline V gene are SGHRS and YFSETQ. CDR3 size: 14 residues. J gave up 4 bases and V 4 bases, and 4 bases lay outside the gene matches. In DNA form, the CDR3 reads TGCGCCAGCAGCCCGGGACAGAATAATGAAAAACTGTTTTTT. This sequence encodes CASSPGQNNEKLFF.

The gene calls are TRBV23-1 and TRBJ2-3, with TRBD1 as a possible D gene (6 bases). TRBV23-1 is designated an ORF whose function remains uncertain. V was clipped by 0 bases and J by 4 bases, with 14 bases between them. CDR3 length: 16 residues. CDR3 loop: CASSQSPPQGADTQYF. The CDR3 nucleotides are TGCGCCAGCAGTCAATCCCCCCCACAGGGCGCAGATACGCAGTATTTT.

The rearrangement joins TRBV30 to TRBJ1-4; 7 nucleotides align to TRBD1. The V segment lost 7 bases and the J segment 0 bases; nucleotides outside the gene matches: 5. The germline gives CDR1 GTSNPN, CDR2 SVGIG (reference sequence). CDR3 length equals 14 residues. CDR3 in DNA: TGTGCCTTACGGGACAGTGCAACTAATGAAAAACTGTTTTTT. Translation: CALRDSATNEKLFF.

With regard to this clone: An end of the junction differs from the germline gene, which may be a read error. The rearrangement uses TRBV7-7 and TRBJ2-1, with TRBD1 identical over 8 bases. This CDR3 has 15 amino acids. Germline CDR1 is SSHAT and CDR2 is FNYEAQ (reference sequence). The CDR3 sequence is CASSSQGAIYNEQFF. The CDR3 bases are TGTGCTAGCAGCTCCCAGGGGGCGATTTACAATGAGCAGTTCTTC.